This T cell receptor (beta chain) came from a study of CD8+CD57+ T cells in acquired aplastic anemia. The use of genomic DNA as template underpinned the TCR beta VDJ and CDR3 profiling. TCRdb processed the reads anew with MiXCR; each CDR3 protein has one entry. The table lists approximately 260,000 distinct CDR3 sequences, 70% to 85% of them singletons. Sequenced patients had shown CD8+CD57+ cell expansion by flow cytometry. Concerning this clonotype: The antigen is not known.

Study conclusions and caveats: Patients had twenty-nine CD8+ CDR3 sequences in common with controls (the shared set). Controls did not differ significantly from patients in CD8+ Simpson's diversity.

Sequenced input: sorted CD4+, CD8+, or CD8+CD57+ T cells (not recorded which) from PBMCs. The clonotype originates from a human donor with aplastic anemia.

The CDR3 is CASSGQGSYNEQFF. CDR3 DNA sequence: TGTGCCAGCAGCGGGCAGGGCTCCTACAATGAGCAGTTCTTC. V and J are TRBV11-1 and TRBJ2-1; a possible D gene is TRBD1 (5 bases). CDR3 size: 14 residues. V was cut by 5 bases and J by 0 bases, with 8 bases left in between. The germline gives CDR1 SGHAT, CDR2 FQDESV (reference sequence).